The 8 T cell receptor beta chains reported below all come from one sample, sequenced in a study of T cells in Graves' hyperthyroidism and ophthalmopathy. The CDR3 regions of TCR beta were amplified from RNA transcripts. When the TCR CDR3 underwent first-round RT-PCR, the HTBI primer set was used. TCRdb reanalysed the multiplex PCR reads using MiXCR and keeps one entry per CDR3 protein. This table holds 600,000 or so distinct CDR3 sequences, 15% to 20% found once. The sample taken for sequencing was blood. These receptors all stem from a woman aged 25-40 years with Graves' hyperthyroidism.

This clonotype was picked up many times. The chain joins TRBV2 to TRBJ2-7, with D perhaps matching TRBD1 (5 bases). The germline V gene has CDR1 SNHLY and CDR2 FYNNEI. This CDR3 spans 15 amino acids. The V and J ends lost 6 bases and 3 bases respectively, with 18 bases between them. The CDR3 region has the DNA TGTGCCAGCAGCAAGGAAAGGGGCACTAACTACGAGCAGTACTTC. Translated: CASSKERGTNYEQYF.

On this clonotype itself: Being one base from a much bigger clone, this may be a read error. CDR3 protein: CAIRKTGEVYEQYF. The CDR3 DNA sequence: TGTGCCATCAGGAAGACAGGGGAGGTCTACGAGCAGTACTTC. The chain recombines TRBV6-1 with TRBJ2-7; 8 positions match TRBD1. Trimming cost V 10 bases and J 3 bases; bases outside gene matches: 11. The CDR3 sequence is 14 residues long. The germline V gene encodes CDR1 MNHNS and CDR2 SASEGT.

This clonotype was picked up many times. J is TRBJ2-1 and V is TRBV28, with D possibly matching TRBD2 (5 bases). Germline-derived CDR1 and CDR2 are MDHEN and SYDVKM. Trimming pared 7 bases from V and 0 bases from J, leaving 10 bases between. This CDR3 is 14 amino acids long. In nucleotides, the CDR3 is TGTGCCAGCACTCGTGGGAGCTCCTACAATGAGCAGTTCTTC. Its protein product is CASTRGSSYNEQFF.

About this clonotype: A clone one base away is much larger, so this may be a read error. V and J are TRBV20-1 and TRBJ2-1; D remains unclear. The germline V gene encodes CDR1 DFQATT and CDR2 SNEGSKA (reference sequence). The CDR3 has 14 amino acids. CDR3: CSGKTLEVYTEQFF. The CDR3 bases are TGCAGTGGTAAGACTCTCGAGGTCTACACTGAGCAGTTCTTC.

This clonotype was recorded once. The rearrangement links TRBV20-1 to TRBJ1-5; D remains unclear. The CDR3 consists of 13 residues. The germline gives CDR1 DFQATT, CDR2 SNEGSKA (reference sequence). V was clipped by 2 bases and J by 5 bases, with 10 bases between them. The CDR3 here is CSARQTTDQPQHF. DNA for the CDR3: TGCAGTGCTAGACAGACTACAGATCAGCCCCAGCATTTT.

The chain combines TRBV20-1 with TRBJ2-3; 7 bases fit TRBD2. V trimming: 6 bases; J trimming: 2 bases; junction bases outside the gene matches: 8. Looked up from germline, CDR1 is DFQATT and CDR2 is SNEGSKA (reference sequence). The CDR3 has 14 residues. Written as DNA, the CDR3 is TGCAGTGCCGCGGGGCGGGACTACACAGATACGCAGTATTTT. This translates into CSAAGRDYTDTQYF.

This clonotype was observed at least ten times. The chain carries TRBV20-1 and TRBJ2-7; D is unresolved. Germline values: CDR1 DFQATT, CDR2 SNEGSKA (reference sequence). V was trimmed by 2 bases and J by 6 bases, leaving 14 bases between them. The CDR3 is made up of 13 amino acids. DNA of the CDR3: TGCAGTGCTAGAAGAGTCGCAGGTCTCGAGCAGTACTTC. Translation: CSARRVAGLEQYF.

The V gene is TRBV6-1, the J gene TRBJ2-1; 9 bases line up with TRBD2. Germline-derived CDR1 and CDR2 are MNHNS and SASEGT. The CDR3 has 15 residues. Losses at the gene ends were 6 bases for V and 5 bases for J; bases not matched to a gene: 8. The CDR3: CASSGPGLADNEQFF. Written as DNA, the CDR3 is TGTGCCAGCAGCGGACCGGGACTAGCAGACAATGAGCAGTTCTTC.